This TCR beta chain was recorded in a study of T cells in tumors after PD-1 blockade. For the study at large: During anti-PD-1 treatment, some patients continued daily vismodegib 150 mg. Points from the study as a whole: About 45% of tumor TCR clonotypes were also found in blood.

To note about this clone: Its antigen is not identified.

V shed 0 bases and J shed 4 bases, with 7 bases lying between them. Germline V gives CDR1 SGHTA, CDR2 FQGNSA. The CDR3 has 13 residues. Generated by immunoSEQ multiplex PCR, the TCRdb table keeps only in-frame clones and is missing some. This sample yields 45,000 to 50,000 clones, of which approximately 79% are seen a single time; 8.7% belongs to the top ten. The sample here was PBMCs, taken before anti-PD-1 therapy. This receptor was obtained from a human donor with advanced basal cell or squamous cell carcinoma (not recorded which). This chain connects TRBV7-2 to TRBJ2-7, with D unresolved. The DNA for the CDR3 is TGTGCCAGCAGCTTAGCGCTTAGGTACGAGCAGTACTTC. Encoded protein: CASSLALRYEQYF.